This T cell receptor (beta chain) was sequenced during a study of T cells in Graves' hyperthyroidism and ophthalmopathy. Study findings and constraints: Expanded thyroid clonotypes (above 0.001) were mostly also found in blood.

The germline gives CDR1 MDHEN, CDR2 SYDVKM. This CDR3 comprises 15 residues. V shed 1 base and J shed 5 bases, with 12 bases lying between them. There are many counts of this clonotype. Its antigen is unidentified. Amplification yielded TCR beta CDR3 regions, with RNA transcripts as the source. A first-round RT-PCR of the TCR CDR3 used the HTBI primer set. TCRdb fed the multiplex PCR reads into MiXCR, producing one record per CDR3 protein. The table records 500,000 or so distinct CDR3 sequences, 17% of them present only once. Each 10 ml fresh peripheral blood draw supplied the PBMCs. The material sequenced was blood. The clonotype comes from a woman aged 18-29 years with Graves' ophthalmopathy. The chain has TRBV28 and TRBJ1-5; D remains ambiguous. The DNA of the CDR3 is TGTGCCAGCAGTTTATACGGTCAGCCAGATCAGCCCCAGCATTTT. It translates to CASSLYGQPDQPQHF. Full variable domain (rest looked up from reference TRBV28 and TRBJ1-5): DVKVTQSSRYLVKRTGEKVFLECVQDMDHENMFWYRQDPGLGLRLIYFSYDVKMKEKGDIPEGYSVSREKKERFSLILESASTNQTSMYLCASSLYGQPDQPQHFGDGTRLSIL.